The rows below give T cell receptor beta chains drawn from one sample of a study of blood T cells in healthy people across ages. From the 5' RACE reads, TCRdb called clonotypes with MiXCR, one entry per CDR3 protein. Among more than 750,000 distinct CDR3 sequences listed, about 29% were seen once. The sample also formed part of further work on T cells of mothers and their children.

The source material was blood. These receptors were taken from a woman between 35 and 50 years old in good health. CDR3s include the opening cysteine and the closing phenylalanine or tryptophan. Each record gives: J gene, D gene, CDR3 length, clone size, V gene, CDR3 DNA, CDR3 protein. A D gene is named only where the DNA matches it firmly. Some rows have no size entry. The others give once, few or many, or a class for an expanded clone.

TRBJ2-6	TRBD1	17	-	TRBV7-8	TGTGCCAGCAGCGTACACCGGACAGGGACTGGGGCCAACGTCCTGACTTTC	CASSVHRTGTGANVLTF
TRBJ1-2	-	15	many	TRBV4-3	TGCGCCAGCAGCCAGGACGGACGGATAGACTATGGCTACACCTTC	CASSQDGRIDYGYTF
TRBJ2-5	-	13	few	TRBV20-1	TGCAGTGCTCCCGCTACAGGCGAAGAGACCCAGTACTTC	CSAPATGEETQYF
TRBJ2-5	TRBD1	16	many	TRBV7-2	TGTGCCAGCAGCACAGGGGACAGGGTGAAAGTAGAGACCCAGTACTTC	CASSTGDRVKVETQYF
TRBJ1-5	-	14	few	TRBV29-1	TGCAGCGTTCGGGACCGGATGGGCAATCAGCCCCAGCATTTT	CSVRDRMGNQPQHF
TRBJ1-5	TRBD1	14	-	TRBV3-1	TGTGCCAGCATCAAACAGGGGGGCAACCAGCCCCAGCATTTT	CASIKQGGNQPQHF
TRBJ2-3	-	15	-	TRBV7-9	TGTGCCAGCAGCTTCGGCCCTCCTAACACAGATACGCAGTATTTT	CASSFGPPNTDTQYF
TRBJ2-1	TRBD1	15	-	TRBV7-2	TGTGCCAGCAATCCCACGGGACAGTACTACAATGAGCAGTTCTTC	CASNPTGQYYNEQFF
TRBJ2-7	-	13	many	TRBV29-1	TGCAGCGTTGAAGATATGAGCTCCTACGAGCAGTACTTC	CSVEDMSSYEQYF
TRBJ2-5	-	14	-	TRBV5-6	TGTGCCAGCAGCTACAGGGCCGGCGGAGAGACCCAGTACTTC	CASSYRAGGETQYF
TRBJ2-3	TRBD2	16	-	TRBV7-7	TGTGCTAGCAGCTTAGATGCGGGGGGGCGGACAGATACGCAGTATTTT	CASSLDAGGRTDTQYF
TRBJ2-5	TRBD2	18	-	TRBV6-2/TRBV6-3	TGTGCCAGCAGTCGTACCGGGACTAGCGGGGGGCGGTTGGAGACCCAGTACTTC	CASSRTGTSGGRLETQYF
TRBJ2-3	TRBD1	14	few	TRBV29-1	TGCAGCGTTGACGGGCAGGGGGTAACAGATACGCAGTATTTT	CSVDGQGVTDTQYF
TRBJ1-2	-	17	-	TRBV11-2	TGTGCCAGCAGCTTAGAGAGGACTCCCTGGGTAGATGGTGGCTACACCTTC	CASSLERTPWVDGGYTF
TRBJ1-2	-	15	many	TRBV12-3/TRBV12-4	TGTGCCAGCAGTTACGGGACTGTCGATATGGAGGGCTACACCTTC	CASSYGTVDMEGYTF
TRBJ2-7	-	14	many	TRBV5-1	TGCGCCAGCAGCTACCGACAGGGAGGGTCCGAGCAGTACTTC	CASSYRQGGSEQYF
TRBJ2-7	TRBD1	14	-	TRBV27	TGTGCCAGCAGCACAGGGGGGAGGTGGTACGAGCAGTACTTC	CASSTGGRWYEQYF
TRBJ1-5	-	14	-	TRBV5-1	TGCGCCAGCAGCCCTCAGGGCGAGGGTCAGCCCCAGCATTTT	CASSPQGEGQPQHF
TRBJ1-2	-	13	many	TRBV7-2	TGTGCCAGCAGCTCCGGACAGTACTATGGCTACACCTTC	CASSSGQYYGYTF
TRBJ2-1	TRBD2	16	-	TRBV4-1	TGCGCCAGCAGCCAAGAAAAGCGGGGGGGCGTAAATGAGCAGTTCTTC	CASSQEKRGGVNEQFF
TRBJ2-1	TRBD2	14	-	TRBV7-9	TGTGCCAGCAGCCTAGCGGGGGGGTTCGATGAGCAGTTCTTC	CASSLAGGFDEQFF
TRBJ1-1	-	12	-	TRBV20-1	TGCAGTGCCCCCGGTCGGTACACTGAAGCTTTCTTT	CSAPGRYTEAFF
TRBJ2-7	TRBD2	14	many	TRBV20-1	TGCAGTGCTAGAGAACCGGGACTAGCATACGAGCAGTACTTC	CSAREPGLAYEQYF
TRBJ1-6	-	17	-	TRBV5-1	TGCGCCAGCAGCCAAAAGGTCGGGGACTCAGCGAATTCACCCCTCCACTTT	CASSQKVGDSANSPLHF
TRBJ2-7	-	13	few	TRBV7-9	TGTGCCAGCAGCGAAGACTGGCAAGGTGGGCAGTACTTC	CASSEDWQGGQYF
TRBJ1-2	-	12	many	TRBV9	TGTGCCAGCAGCGTAGTCGGACAGAGCTACACCTTC	CASSVVGQSYTF
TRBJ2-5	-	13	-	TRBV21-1	TGTGCCAGCGGGGTAGCGGGGCAAGAGACCCAGTACTTC	CASGVAGQETQYF
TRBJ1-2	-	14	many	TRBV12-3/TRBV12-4	TGTGCCAGCACCCCCGGGGCGGGGGGCTATGGCTACACCTTC	CASTPGAGGYGYTF